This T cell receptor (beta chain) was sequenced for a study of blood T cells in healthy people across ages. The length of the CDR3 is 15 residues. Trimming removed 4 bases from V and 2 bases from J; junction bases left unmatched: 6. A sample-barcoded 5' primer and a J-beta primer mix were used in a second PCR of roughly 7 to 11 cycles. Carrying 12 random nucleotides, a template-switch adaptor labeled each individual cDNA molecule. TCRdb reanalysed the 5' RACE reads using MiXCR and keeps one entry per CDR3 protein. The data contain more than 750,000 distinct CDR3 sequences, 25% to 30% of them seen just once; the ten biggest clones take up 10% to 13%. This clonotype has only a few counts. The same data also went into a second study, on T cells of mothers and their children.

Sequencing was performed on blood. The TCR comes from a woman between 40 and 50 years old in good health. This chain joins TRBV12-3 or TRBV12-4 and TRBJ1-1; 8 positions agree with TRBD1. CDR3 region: CASSWTGTPNTEAFF. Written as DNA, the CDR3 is TGTGCCAGCAGTTGGACAGGGACGCCTAACACTGAAGCTTTCTTT.